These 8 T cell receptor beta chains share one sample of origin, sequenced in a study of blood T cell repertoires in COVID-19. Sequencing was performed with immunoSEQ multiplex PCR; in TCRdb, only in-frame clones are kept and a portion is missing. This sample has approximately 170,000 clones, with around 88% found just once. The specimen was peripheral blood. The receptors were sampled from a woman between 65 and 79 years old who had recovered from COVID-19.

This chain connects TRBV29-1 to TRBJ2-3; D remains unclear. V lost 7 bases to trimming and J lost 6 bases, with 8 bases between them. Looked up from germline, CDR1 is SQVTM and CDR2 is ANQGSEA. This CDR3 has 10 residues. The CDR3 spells CSDYRDTQYF. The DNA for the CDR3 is TGCAGCGATTATCGGGATACGCAGTATTTT.

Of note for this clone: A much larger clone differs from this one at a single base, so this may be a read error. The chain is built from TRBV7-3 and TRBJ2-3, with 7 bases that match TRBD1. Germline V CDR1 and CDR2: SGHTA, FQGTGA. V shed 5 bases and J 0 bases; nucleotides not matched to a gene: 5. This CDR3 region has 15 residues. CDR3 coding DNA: TGTGCCAGCAGCACCCACAGGGGAAGCACAGATACGCAGTATTTT. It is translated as CASSTHRGSTDTQYF.

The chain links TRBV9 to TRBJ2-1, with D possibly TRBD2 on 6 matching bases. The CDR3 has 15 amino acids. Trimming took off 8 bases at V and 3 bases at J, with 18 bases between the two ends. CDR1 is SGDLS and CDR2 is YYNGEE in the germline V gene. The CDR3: CASAQSAGNYNEQFF. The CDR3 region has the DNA TGTGCCAGTGCCCAATCGGCGGGAAACTACAATGAGCAGTTCTTC.

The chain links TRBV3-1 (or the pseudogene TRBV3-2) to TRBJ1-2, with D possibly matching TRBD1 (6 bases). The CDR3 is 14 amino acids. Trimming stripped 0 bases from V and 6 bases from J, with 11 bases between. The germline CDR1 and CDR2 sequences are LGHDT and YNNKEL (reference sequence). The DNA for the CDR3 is TGTGCCAGCAGCCAAGATTTGACAGGTGATGGCTACACCTTC. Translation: CASSQDLTGDGYTF.

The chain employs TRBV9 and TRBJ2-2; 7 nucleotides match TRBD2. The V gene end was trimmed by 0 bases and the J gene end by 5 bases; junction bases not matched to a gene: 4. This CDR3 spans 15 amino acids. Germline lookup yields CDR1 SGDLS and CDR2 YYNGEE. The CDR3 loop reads CASSVVGGPTGELFF. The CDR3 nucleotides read TGTGCCAGCAGCGTAGTGGGAGGGCCTACCGGGGAGCTGTTTTTT.

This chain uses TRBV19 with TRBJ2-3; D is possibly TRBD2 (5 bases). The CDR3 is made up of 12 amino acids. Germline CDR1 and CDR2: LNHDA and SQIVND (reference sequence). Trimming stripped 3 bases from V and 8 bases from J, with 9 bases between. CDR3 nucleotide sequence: TGTGCCAGTAGTATCCGCCGGGGTACGCAGTATTTT. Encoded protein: CASSIRRGTQYF.

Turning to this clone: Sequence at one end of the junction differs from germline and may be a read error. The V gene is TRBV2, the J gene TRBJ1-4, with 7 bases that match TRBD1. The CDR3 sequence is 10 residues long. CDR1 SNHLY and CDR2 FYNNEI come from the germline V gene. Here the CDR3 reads CASIGQGERF. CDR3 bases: TGTGCCAGCATCGGCCAGGGGGAGCGGTTT. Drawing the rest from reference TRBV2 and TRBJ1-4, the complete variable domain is EPEVTQTPSHQVTQMGQEVILRCVPISNHLYFYWYRQILGQKVEFLVSFYNNEISEKSEIFDDQFSVERPDGSNFTLKIRSTKLEDSAMYFCASIGQGERFGSGTQLSVL.

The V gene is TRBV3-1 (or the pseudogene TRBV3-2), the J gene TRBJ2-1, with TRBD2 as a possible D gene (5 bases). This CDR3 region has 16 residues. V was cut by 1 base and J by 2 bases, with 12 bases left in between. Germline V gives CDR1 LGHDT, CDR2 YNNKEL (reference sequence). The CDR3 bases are TGTGCCAGCAGCCAAGGATCCAGCGGTCCCTACAATGAGCAGTTCTTC. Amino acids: CASSQGSSGPYNEQFF.